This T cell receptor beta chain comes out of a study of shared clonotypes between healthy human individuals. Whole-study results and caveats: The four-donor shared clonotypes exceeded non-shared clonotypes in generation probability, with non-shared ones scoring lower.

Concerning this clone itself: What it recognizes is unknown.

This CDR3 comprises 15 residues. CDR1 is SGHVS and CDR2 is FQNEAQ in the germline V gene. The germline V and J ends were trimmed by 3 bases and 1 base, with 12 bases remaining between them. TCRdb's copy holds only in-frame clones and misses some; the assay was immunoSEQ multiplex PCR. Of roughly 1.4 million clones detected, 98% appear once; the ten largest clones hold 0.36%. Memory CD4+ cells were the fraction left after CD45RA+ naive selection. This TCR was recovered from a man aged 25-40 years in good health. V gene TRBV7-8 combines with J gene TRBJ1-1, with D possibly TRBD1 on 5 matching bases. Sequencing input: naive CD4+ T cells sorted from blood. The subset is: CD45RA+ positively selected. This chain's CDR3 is CASSLGGKANTEAFF. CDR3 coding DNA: TGTGCCAGCAGCTTGGGGGGAAAGGCGAACACTGAAGCTTTCTTT.